This TCR beta chain came from a study of blood T cell repertoires in COVID-19. The repertoire was sequenced with immunoSEQ multiplex PCR; TCRdb's copy has only in-frame clones and lacks some. Among about 240,000 clones, roughly 87% were seen once, and the ten largest hold 7.2%. In germline, CDR1 is LNHDA, CDR2 SQIVND (reference sequence). The CDR3 consists of 13 residues. Trimming pared 6 bases from V and 3 bases from J, leaving 11 bases between. The TCR sequence derives from a man between 60 and 75 years old who had recovered from COVID-19. The sample consisted of peripheral blood. The V call is TRBV19, the J call TRBJ1-1; D is unclear. The CDR3 region has the DNA TGTGCCAGTAGCATCACGCGGGACACTGAAGCTTTCTTT. This gives the protein CASSITRDTEAFF.